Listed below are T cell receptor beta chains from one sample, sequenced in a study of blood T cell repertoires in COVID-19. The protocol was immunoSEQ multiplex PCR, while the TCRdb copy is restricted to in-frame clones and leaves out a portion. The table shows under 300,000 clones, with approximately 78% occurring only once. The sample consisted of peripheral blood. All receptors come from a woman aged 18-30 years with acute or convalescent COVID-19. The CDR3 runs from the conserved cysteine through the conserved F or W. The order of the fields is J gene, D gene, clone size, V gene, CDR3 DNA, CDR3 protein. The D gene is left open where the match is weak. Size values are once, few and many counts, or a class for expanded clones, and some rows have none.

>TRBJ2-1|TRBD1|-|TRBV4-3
TGCGCCAGCAGCCCGACAGGGGGAGTCAACAATGAGCAGTTCTTC
CASSPTGGVNNEQFF
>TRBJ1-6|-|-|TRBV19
TGTGCCAGTAGTGAAGGGGCACAGAGAATCAGTGGACCCCTCCACTTT
CASSEGAQRISGPLHF
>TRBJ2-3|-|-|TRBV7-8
TGTGCCAGCAGTGGGTGGGGGGAGTTGTCAGATACGCAGTATTTT
CASSGWGELSDTQYF
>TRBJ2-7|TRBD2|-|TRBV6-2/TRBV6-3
TGTGCCAGCAGTCGCCGGGAGGGCCCCTACGAGCAGTACTTC
CASSRREGPYEQYF
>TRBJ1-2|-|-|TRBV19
TGTGCCAGCAGGGGTGCTAACTATGGCTACACCTTC
CASRGANYGYTF
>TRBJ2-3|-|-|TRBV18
TGTGCCAGCTCACCCGGACAAACAGATACGCAGTATTTT
CASSPGQTDTQYF
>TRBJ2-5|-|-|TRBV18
TGTGCCAGCTCACTGTATCAAGAGACCCAGTACTTC
CASSLYQETQYF
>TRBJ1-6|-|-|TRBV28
TGTGCCAGCGGTCGGACAAATAATTCACCCCTCCACTTT
CASGRTNNSPLHF
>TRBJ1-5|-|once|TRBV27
TGTGCCAGCAGTTTATTCGGGGGGATCAGCAATCAGCCCCAGCATTTT
CASSLFGGISNQPQHF
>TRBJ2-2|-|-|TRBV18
TGTGCCAGCTCACGGGGGACAATCACCGGGGAGCTGTTTTTT
CASSRGTITGELFF
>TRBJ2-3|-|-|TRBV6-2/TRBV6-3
TGTGCCAGCAGTTATCGTAGTAGTGCAGGGCCAATCGCAGATACGCAGTATTTT
CASSYRSSAGPIADTQYF